These 26 T cell receptor beta chains were all obtained from the same sample, sequenced in a study of blood T cell repertoires in COVID-19. TCRdb's copy holds only in-frame clones and misses some; the assay was immunoSEQ multiplex PCR. The sample has some 38,000 clones, about nine tenths seen once. The sample was peripheral blood. These receptors came from a man between 65 and 85 years old with acute or convalescent COVID-19.

The V and J genes are TRBV6-6 and TRBJ1-5, with TRBD1 identical over 7 bases. Unmatched junction bases numbered 0, after V lost 2 bases and J lost 2 bases. CDR3 length equals 14 residues. Germline lookup yields CDR1 MNHNY and CDR2 SVGAGI (reference sequence). The CDR3 sequence is CASSYGQGNQPQHF. For the CDR3, the DNA is TGTGCCAGCAGTTACGGACAGGGCAATCAGCCCCAGCATTTT.

This clone was seen once. The rearrangement joins TRBV19 to TRBJ1-5, with TRBD1 identical over 9 bases. CDR3 length: 16 amino acids. In germline, CDR1 is LNHDA, CDR2 SQIVND (reference sequence). Trimming removed 4 bases from V and 2 bases from J; junction bases left unmatched: 6. CDR3 sequence reads: CASSTTGGSGNQPQHF. The CDR3 DNA follows: TGTGCCAGTAGTACAACAGGGGGCAGCGGCAATCAGCCCCAGCATTTT.

The V and J genes are TRBV3-1 (or the pseudogene TRBV3-2) and TRBJ2-7; TRBD2 agrees at 8 bases. Germline V lookup: CDR1 LGHDT, CDR2 YNNKEL (reference sequence). The V and J ends lost 2 bases and 7 bases, in that order; junction bases with no gene match: 7. The CDR3 loop spans 14 amino acids. CDR3: CASSQRLAPWEQYF. The CDR3 DNA reads as TGTGCCAGCAGCCAAAGACTAGCGCCTTGGGAGCAGTACTTC.

The J gene is TRBJ2-2, the V gene TRBV24-1; 10 bases align to TRBD1. Trimming at V came to 4 bases and at J to 5 bases, leaving 6 bases not matched to a gene. The CDR3 loop spans 16 amino acids. Germline CDR1 and CDR2: KGHDR and SFDVKD. This CDR3 reads CATSDSGQGGTGELFF. The DNA for the CDR3 is TGTGCCACCAGTGACTCTGGACAGGGGGGGACCGGGGAGCTGTTTTTT.

V and J are TRBV7-2 and TRBJ1-5; D gene unclear. V lost 5 bases to trimming and J lost 6 bases, with 11 bases between them. This CDR3 region has 13 residues. Looked up from germline, CDR1 is SGHTA and CDR2 is FQGNSA. The CDR3: CASSPGRGQPQHF. In DNA, the CDR3 is TGTGCCAGCAGCCCCGGGAGAGGTCAGCCCCAGCATTTT.

The gene calls are TRBV5-4 and TRBJ1-1, with 7 bases matching TRBD1. The CDR3 extends over 11 amino acids. The germline gives CDR1 SGHNT, CDR2 YYREEE (reference sequence). With V trimmed by 4 bases and J by 11 bases, 5 bases remained unmatched. CDR3 nucleotides: TGTGCCAGCAGCGACAGGGTGATGGCTTTCTTT. It encodes CASSDRVMAFF.

V usage is TRBV19 and J usage is TRBJ1-4; TRBD1 matches at 8 bases. The V and J ends lost 6 bases and 4 bases, in that order; junction bases with no gene match: 10. The CDR3 extends over 16 amino acids. Germline CDR1 reads LNHDA; CDR2 reads SQIVND (reference sequence). The CDR3 DNA reads TGTGCCAGTAGGGCTCGGACAGGGACGAGTAATGAAAAACTGTTTTTT. Amino acid sequence: CASRARTGTSNEKLFF.

The V call is TRBV28, the J call TRBJ2-1; TRBD2 matches at 9 bases. The CDR3 spans 15 residues. CDR1 and CDR2 from the germline V gene are MDHEN and SYDVKM. V was pared by 7 bases and J by 8 bases, with 12 bases of the junction left unmatched. Written as DNA, the CDR3 is TGTGCCAGCACAGATCTAGCGGGATTATCCGATGAGCAGTTCTTC. It specifies CASTDLAGLSDEQFF.

The chain uses TRBV18 and TRBJ2-1, with D possibly TRBD2 on 6 matching bases. The CDR3 has 17 amino acids. Germline loops: CDR1 KGHSH, CDR2 LQKENI. The germline V and J ends were trimmed by 2 bases and 5 bases, with 19 bases remaining between them. CDR3 region: CASSPTPTRGPDNEQFF. CDR3 sequence (DNA): TGTGCCAGCTCACCAACCCCGACTAGGGGCCCCGACAATGAGCAGTTCTTC.

The chain couples TRBV9 to TRBJ2-6; the D gene is possibly TRBD1 (6 bases). The germline gives CDR1 SGDLS, CDR2 YYNGEE. Trimming shortened V by 0 bases and J by 4 bases, and 8 bases separated the two germline ends. This CDR3 spans 15 amino acids. Written as DNA, the CDR3 is TGTGCCAGCAGCGTAGTGGGGGCCGGGGCCAACGTCCTGACTTTC. It translates to CASSVVGAGANVLTF.

The table lists this clone with a count of one. This chain joins TRBV6-5 and TRBJ2-5, with D perhaps matching TRBD2 (7 bases). CDR3 size: 15 residues. Trimming stripped 5 bases from V and 4 bases from J, with 17 bases between. CDR1 and CDR2 from the germline V gene are MNHEY and SVGAGI. The CDR3 region is CASSPLAEGGETQYF. The DNA for the CDR3 is TGTGCCAGCAGTCCCCTAGCGGAGGGGGGAGAGACCCAGTACTTC.

The chain has TRBV7-2 and TRBJ2-3, with TRBD2 matching 7 bases. Germline V lookup: CDR1 SGHTA, CDR2 FQGNSA. The CDR3 has 17 residues. After removal of 7 bases from V and 6 bases from J, the junction contained 19 bases not matched to a gene. The DNA for the CDR3 is TGTGCCAGCATCCCCTCCGCCGGCGGGGGTAGCGGGGATACGCAGTATTTT. Protein product: CASIPSAGGGSGDTQYF.

V is TRBV4-3 and J is TRBJ2-7; 8 nucleotides line up with TRBD1. V trimming: 0 bases; J trimming: 1 base; junction bases outside the gene matches: 5. The CDR3 length is 16 residues. Germline V gene sequence: CDR1 LGHNA, CDR2 YSLEER. The CDR3 bases are TGCGCCAGCAGCCAAGAGGGGCAGGGGGCTTCCTACGAGCAGTACTTC. This gives the protein CASSQEGQGASYEQYF.

The rearrangement links TRBV10-3 to TRBJ1-3; TRBD1 matches 8 bases. The germline gives CDR1 ENHRY, CDR2 SYGVKD. The CDR3 covers 16 residues. V gave up 4 bases and J gave up 5 bases; unmatched junction bases: 10. In nucleotides, the CDR3 is TGTGCCATCAGTGGGAGAGACAGGGGCTACAGAAACACCATATATTTT. Protein sequence: CAISGRDRGYRNTIYF.

The rearrangement links TRBV20-1 to TRBJ2-7, with no clear D. Deletions cut 4 bases from V and 11 bases from J, with 12 bases between. Germline-derived CDR1 and CDR2 are DFQATT and SNEGSKA (reference sequence). The CDR3 is 10 amino acids. The CDR3 region has the DNA TGCAGTGCTAAGGAGCGAATTGAGTACTTC. Amino acid sequence: CSAKERIEYF.

The chain couples TRBV27 to TRBJ2-7; 14 positions match TRBD2. The junction had 3 bases not matched to a gene; V was cut back by 5 bases and J by 6 bases. Germline values: CDR1 MNHEY, CDR2 SMNVEV (reference sequence). This CDR3 contains 14 residues. The CDR3 nucleotides read TGTGCCAGCAGTGGGACTAGCGGGAGTTCCGAGCAGTACTTC. The encoded protein is CASSGTSGSSEQYF.

This clone has just a few counts. The chain carries TRBV9 and TRBJ2-7; 12 bases fit TRBD2. The CDR3 sequence is 17 residues long. V shed 0 bases and J 4 bases; nucleotides not matched to a gene: 8. In germline, CDR1 is SGDLS, CDR2 YYNGEE. CDR3 amino acids: CASSVGLGTSGRYEQYF. CDR3 coding DNA: TGTGCCAGCAGCGTAGGCCTTGGGACTAGCGGGCGGTACGAGCAGTACTTC.

The chain employs TRBV18 and TRBJ2-3; D might be TRBD1 (5 bases). The CDR3 runs to 14 residues. The V and J ends lost 2 bases and 4 bases respectively, with 10 bases between them. The germline gives CDR1 KGHSH, CDR2 LQKENI. CDR3 region: CASSPSAGPDTQYF. CDR3 sequence (DNA): TGTGCCAGCTCACCATCGGCAGGGCCAGATACGCAGTATTTT.

The genes are TRBV28 and TRBJ1-2; D unresolved. Trimming stripped 2 bases from V and 8 bases from J, with 12 bases between. Germline-derived CDR1 and CDR2 are MDHEN and SYDVKM. The CDR3 has 13 amino acids. CDR3 residues: CASSLGPRYGYTF. The CDR3 DNA sequence: TGTGCCAGCAGTTTAGGGCCCCGCTACGGCTACACCTTC.

The genes are TRBV18 and TRBJ1-3, with a possible D match to TRBD1 (6 bases). CDR3 length equals 16 residues. The germline V gene has CDR1 KGHSH and CDR2 LQKENI. V lost 5 bases and J lost 0, with 14 bases in between. In DNA form, the CDR3 reads TGTGCCAGCTCAGAAACAGGGACCTTCTCTGGAAACACCATATATTTT. This translates into CASSETGTFSGNTIYF.

The chain carries TRBV18 and TRBJ2-5; D unclear. The germline gives CDR1 KGHSH, CDR2 LQKENI. Trimming took off 3 bases at V and 1 base at J, with 6 bases between the two ends. The CDR3 has 13 residues. The CDR3 coding sequence is TGTGCCAGCTCACCTAACTTCCAAGAGACCCAGTACTTC. It is translated as CASSPNFQETQYF.

This rearrangement joins TRBV6-2 or TRBV6-3 to TRBJ1-5; perhaps TRBD1 as D (5 bases). V shed 2 bases and J shed 0 bases, with 17 bases lying between them. The CDR3 runs to 18 residues. Germline V lookup: CDR1 MNHEY, CDR2 SVGEGT. CDR3 DNA sequence: TGTGCCAGCAGTTACCTCGACCAGGGCGGCTATAGCAATCAGCCCCAGCATTTT. It translates to CASSYLDQGGYSNQPQHF.

J is TRBJ2-1 and V is TRBV5-1; 14 bases fit TRBD2. This CDR3 spans 15 amino acids. Losses at the gene ends were 2 bases for V and 8 bases for J; bases not matched to a gene: 3. CDR1 SGHRS and CDR2 YFSETQ come from the germline V gene. CDR3 region: CASSFGTSGSDEQFF. For the CDR3, the DNA is TGCGCCAGCAGCTTTGGGACTAGCGGGAGCGATGAGCAGTTCTTC.

The chain combines TRBV7-3 with TRBJ2-1; D is perhaps TRBD2 (5 bases). Germline CDR1 and CDR2: SGHTA and FQGTGA. The ends were cut back, 5 bases at V and 0 bases at J, with 11 bases in the middle. The CDR3 runs 15 residues. CDR3 coding DNA: TGTGCCAGCAGCAAAACTAGAGGCTCCTACAATGAGCAGTTCTTC. Protein product: CASSKTRGSYNEQFF. The whole variable domain, filled in from reference TRBV7-3 and TRBJ2-1, reads GAGVSQTPSNKVTEKGKYVELRCDPISGHTALYWYRQSLGQGPEFLIYFQGTGAADDSGLPNDRFFAVRPEGSVSTLKIQRTERGDSAVYLCASSKTRGSYNEQFFGPGTRLTVL.

This clone has only a few counts. The junction departs from the called germline gene at one end, perhaps through a read error. Other DNA sequences from this sample encode an identical CDR3 as well. This sequence joins TRBV9 and TRBJ2-5; TRBD2 might be the D (7 bases). The length of the CDR3 is 15 residues. Germline V CDR1 and CDR2: SGDLS, YYNGEE. The CDR3 sequence is CPSRGGGGPQETQYF. CDR3 coding DNA: TGCCCCAGCCGCGGAGGGGGGGGGCCCCAAGAGACCCAGTACTTC. The entire variable domain, with the rest obtained from reference TRBV9 and TRBJ2-5, is as follows: DSGVTQTPKHLITATGQRVTLRCSPRSGDLSVYWYQQSLDQGLQFLIQYYNGEERAKGNILERFSAQQFPDLHSELNLSSLELGDSALYFCPSRGGGGPQETQYFGPGTRLLVL.

The rearrangement links TRBV7-6 to TRBJ2-2, with D possibly matching TRBD1 (5 bases). The V gene lost 2 bases and the J gene lost 4 bases, with 14 bases spanning the gap. CDR3 length: 16 amino acids. Germline CDR1 reads SGHVS; CDR2 reads FNYEAQ. CDR3 sequence reads: CASSLPQGSRTGELFF. DNA of the CDR3: TGTGCCAGCAGCTTACCTCAGGGTAGTCGCACCGGGGAGCTGTTTTTT.